One and the same sample provided the 2 T cell receptor beta chains below, sequenced in a study of shared clonotypes between healthy human individuals. The assay was immunoSEQ multiplex PCR, and TCRdb's table has in-frame clones only and misses some. The top ten hold more than 30% of the sample, which has fewer than 850,000 clones, less than 95% seen once. The sample comprised memory CD8+ T cells from PBMCs. Subset denoted: CD45RO+ cells pooled with CCR7-negative TemRA cells. These receptors were taken from a man between 18 and 35 years old in good health. Some clones in this sample may be carry-over from other donors' samples.

The chain uses TRBV14 and TRBJ2-7; 10 positions match TRBD2. CDR3 length: 16 residues. The V segment lost 4 bases and the J segment 2 bases; nucleotides outside the gene matches: 8. Germline CDR1 SGHDN, CDR2 FVKESK. The CDR3 region has the DNA TGTGCCAGCAGCCGCCGCACTAGCGGGGCGACCTACGAGCAGTACTTC. Its translation is CASSRRTSGATYEQYF.

The chain joins TRBV30 to TRBJ2-1; D tentatively fits TRBD1 or TRBD2 (5 bases each). Trimming pared 8 bases from V and 7 bases from J, leaving 18 bases between. Germline loops: CDR1 GTSNPN, CDR2 SVGIG (reference sequence). The CDR3 is made up of 13 amino acids. DNA for the CDR3: TGTGCCCAGGGAGCGTCGGTCGAGAATGAGCAGTTCTTC. Protein: CAQGASVENEQFF.